The 12 T cell receptor beta chains below come from one sample, sequenced in a study of blood T cell repertoires in COVID-19. Measured with immunoSEQ multiplex PCR; TCRdb has only the in-frame clones, and not every one. The table records fewer than 200,000 clones, roughly 82% of them present only once. The specimen was peripheral blood. These receptors all come from a woman aged 40 to 55 with COVID-19, enrolled during active disease.

V is TRBV9 and J is TRBJ2-2, with 9 nucleotides matching TRBD1. Germline V gene data show CDR1 as SGDLS and CDR2 as YYNGEE. V shed 1 base, J shed 6 bases, and the junction held 4 bases outside the gene matches. This CDR3 is built from 15 residues. CDR3 sequence reads: CASSVKDRGAGELFF. DNA of the CDR3: TGTGCCAGCAGCGTAAAGGACAGGGGCGCCGGGGAGCTGTTTTTT.

This clone appeared many times. J is TRBJ1-6 and V is TRBV3-1 (or the pseudogene TRBV3-2), with 8 bases that match TRBD1. V trimming: 5 bases; J trimming: 0 bases; junction bases outside the gene matches: 6. Germline lookup yields CDR1 LGHDT and CDR2 YNNKEL (reference sequence). The CDR3 length is 17 residues. CDR3 bases: TGTGCCAGCAGCGAAAGGACAGGGAGCTCCTATAATTCACCCCTCCACTTT. Protein: CASSERTGSSYNSPLHF.

The rearrangement links TRBV3-1 (or the pseudogene TRBV3-2) to TRBJ2-7, with 7 bases aligning to TRBD1. Unmatched junction bases numbered 4, after V lost 2 bases and J lost 6 bases. Germline V gene sequence: CDR1 LGHDT, CDR2 YNNKEL (reference sequence). The CDR3 extends over 13 amino acids. CDR3 sequence (DNA): TGTGCCAGCAGCCAACACCGGGACAGCGAGCAGTACGTC. It encodes CASSQHRDSEQYV.

The chain employs TRBV6-1 and TRBJ1-2; D is unclear. From germline, CDR1 is MNHNS and CDR2 SASEGT. V was pared by 6 bases and J by 8 bases, with 16 bases between. The CDR3 spans 13 residues. This CDR3 reads CASSSDTTRGYTF. The CDR3 nucleotides are TGTGCCAGCAGCTCAGACACAACCCGCGGCTACACCTTC.

The chain has TRBV6-4 and TRBJ2-3; the match to TRBD2 covers 8 bases. The junction had 0 bases not matched to a gene; V was cut back by 2 bases and J by 2 bases. The CDR3 sequence is 14 residues long. Germline CDR1 reads MRHNA; CDR2 reads SNTAGT. CDR3 nucleotides: TGTGCCAGCAGTGACGGACTAGCCACAGATACGCAGTATTTT. This encodes CASSDGLATDTQYF.

This clone was seen only once. This rearrangement joins TRBV7-3 to TRBJ2-1; D remains unclear. With 5 bases removed from V and 9 bases from J, the gap between germline ends came to 17 bases. CDR1 and CDR2 (germline): SGHTA, FQGTGA. CDR3 length: 14 amino acids. The CDR3 DNA reads as TGTGCCAGCAGCATCGATGCGGCATCGCCTGAGCAGTTCTTC. Translation: CASSIDAASPEQFF.

The chain employs TRBV6-5 and TRBJ2-5, with 8 bases that match TRBD1. Germline loops: CDR1 MNHEY, CDR2 SVGAGI. After removal of 6 bases from V and 1 base from J, the junction contained 4 bases not matched to a gene. This CDR3 is 14 amino acids long. Written as DNA, the CDR3 is TGTGCCAGCAGACTCGGACAGGGCCAAGAGACCCAGTACTTC. Translation: CASRLGQGQETQYF.

The chain combines TRBV6-5 with TRBJ1-5; D call uncertain. This CDR3 has 13 residues. Germline V gene sequence: CDR1 MNHEY, CDR2 SVGAGI. Trimming removed 4 bases at V and 2 bases at J, with 6 bases between. The CDR3 sequence: CASSSSRNQPQHF. Written as DNA, the CDR3 is TGTGCCAGCAGTTCATCCCGCAATCAGCCCCAGCATTTT.

The gene calls are TRBV21-1 and TRBJ1-6; the D call in the table, TRBD1, was not verified against the DNA. TRBV21-1 has pseudogene status. The CDR3 totals 14 residues. The CDR3 DNA follows: TGTGCCAGCAGGAAGGACAGGGGAAATTCACCCCTCCACTTT. Protein: CASRKDRGNSPLHF.

The chain carries TRBV28 and TRBJ1-4; a possible D gene is TRBD1 (6 bases). CDR3 length: 15 residues. V lost 5 bases to trimming and J lost 7 bases, with 17 bases between them. Germline values: CDR1 MDHEN, CDR2 SYDVKM. The CDR3 sequence is CASSPPQGRREKLFF. The DNA of the CDR3 is TGTGCCAGCAGTCCGCCTCAGGGGCGTCGTGAAAAACTGTTTTTT.

V is TRBV9 and J is TRBJ2-5, with D perhaps matching TRBD2 (6 bases). The CDR3 loop spans 14 amino acids. Germline values: CDR1 SGDLS, CDR2 YYNGEE. With 4 bases removed from V and 4 bases from J, the gap between germline ends came to 14 bases. Here the CDR3 DNA reads TGTGCCAGCAGCCCGGGAGTAGCCCGAGAGACCCAGTACTTC. Translating it yields CASSPGVARETQYF.

The genes are TRBV2 and TRBJ1-1; 7 nucleotides match TRBD1. This CDR3 has 13 amino acids. V shed 6 bases, J shed 4 bases, and the junction held 5 bases outside the gene matches. Germline CDR1 SNHLY, CDR2 FYNNEI. DNA of the CDR3: TGTGCCAGCAGCCTACAGGGGACCACTGAAGCTTTCTTT. This gives the protein CASSLQGTTEAFF. Drawing the rest from reference TRBV2 and TRBJ1-1, the complete variable domain is EPEVTQTPSHQVTQMGQEVILRCVPISNHLYFYWYRQILGQKVEFLVSFYNNEISEKSEIFDDQFSVERPDGSNFTLKIRSTKLEDSAMYFCASSLQGTTEAFFGQGTRLTVV.